This T cell receptor (beta chain) was profiled in a study of cytomegalovirus exposure and HLA in healthy donors. PCR involved 60 Vbeta and 13 Jbeta primers. Profiled with immunoSEQ multiplex PCR; TCRdb holds only in-frame clones, not every one. Found here are 100,000 to 150,000 clones; the top ten clones hold 1%. Trimming took 6 bases from V and 3 from J, leaving 17 bases between them. The CDR3 consists of 15 residues. Germline V gene lookup returns CDR1 SNHLY and CDR2 FYNNEI. The sample comprised PBMCs. This receptor was identified in a man between 18 and 29 years old in good health and CMV-seronegative. The genes are TRBV2 and TRBJ1-2; D may be TRBD1 (5 bases). This CDR3 reads CASSPLQAPYYGYTF. The CDR3 DNA is TGTGCCAGCAGCCCCCTACAGGCTCCTTACTATGGCTACACCTTC.